The next 4 T cell receptor beta chains were all read from a single sample in a study of graft-versus-host responses after intestinal transplantation. These receptors have no known antigen. Method: immunoSEQ multiplex PCR; TCRdb's copy keeps in-frame clones and lacks some. Seen here are about 90,000 clones, about nine tenths observed once, and the top ten hold about 0.3%. The sample consisted of unstimulated CD4+ T cells sorted from spleen or lymph node cells, taken before intestinal transplant. Receptors originate from a human donor who received an intestinal transplant.

This clone appeared a single time. The chain's CDR3 is CASSYRRRLEAFF. The CDR3 DNA is TGTGCCAGCAGCTACAGACGAAGACTTGAAGCTTTCTTT. The chain carries TRBV5-6 and TRBJ1-1; the D is unclear. In germline, CDR1 is SGHDT, CDR2 YYEEEE. Deletions cut 3 bases from V and 7 bases from J, with 13 bases between. CDR3 size: 13 residues.

This chain connects TRBV29-1 to TRBJ1-4, with a tentative D call TRBD1 (5 bases). The CDR3 loop spans 15 amino acids. Germline V gene lookup returns CDR1 SQVTM and CDR2 ANQGSEA. The V and J ends lost 6 bases and 5 bases respectively, with 19 bases between them. CDR3 coding DNA: TGCAGCGTCCGGGGACCCGCGGGAAACAATGAAAAACTGTTTTTT. Residues: CSVRGPAGNNEKLFF.

The chain joins TRBV30 to TRBJ1-2, with D perhaps TRBD1 (5 bases). The germline gives CDR1 GTSNPN, CDR2 SVGIG (reference sequence). The CDR3 runs to 14 residues. The V end lost 2 bases, the J end lost 7 bases, and 17 bases lay between the germline ends. The CDR3 spells CAWSKGTALFGYTF. The CDR3 DNA is TGTGCCTGGAGTAAGGGGACCGCACTATTTGGCTACACCTTC.

The chain links TRBV8-2 to TRBJ2-6; the D call in the table, TRBD1, was not verified against the DNA. TRBV8-2 is termed a pseudogene. The CDR3 has 17 residues. CDR3 sequence reads: CGSRCKITQSRANVLTF. DNA for the CDR3: TGTGGCAGCCGATGTAAGATAACACAAAGTCGGGCCAACGTCCTGACTTTC.